Shown below are 16 T cell receptor beta chains from a single sample sequenced in a study of regulatory T cells in long-lasting Graves disease. Researchers made TCR beta libraries by using iRepertoire HTBI primers and running Arm-PCR on CDR3 regions. Each CDR3 protein is one row after TCRdb ran MiXCR on the multiplex PCR reads. The sample consists of approximately 310,000 distinct CDR3 sequences, about 20% of them appearing once. The time point was: newly diagnosed GD, antithyroid drugs for less than 3 months. RNA from PBMCs was the source of the TCR library. The material was peripheral blood mononuclear cells (PBMCs), obtained at new diagnosis, from a patient treated with antithyroid drugs. These receptors came from a female donor with Graves disease.

V usage is TRBV19 and J usage is TRBJ1-1; possible D gene TRBD1, 6 bases. There are 14 residues in the CDR3. The V end was cut by 4 bases, the J end by 3 bases, with 12 bases between. Germline V gene sequence: CDR1 LNHDA, CDR2 SQIVND (reference sequence). CDR3 residues: CASSTGGRDTEAFF. In DNA form, the CDR3 reads TGTGCCAGTAGTACCGGGGGGCGCGACACTGAAGCTTTCTTT.

This clonotype was counted at least ten times. The V gene is TRBV12-3 or TRBV12-4, the J gene TRBJ2-7; either TRBD1 or TRBD2 may supply D (5 bases each). Trimming left V 4 bases short and J 3 bases short, with 13 bases between. CDR3 length: 14 residues. The CDR3 nucleotides read TGTGCCAGCAGTTCGTCCGGGACCTACTACGAGCAGTACTTC. Amino acids: CASSSSGTYYEQYF.

The chain is built from TRBV5-1 and TRBJ2-7; D not certain. Trimming left V 0 bases short and J 3 bases short, with 4 bases between. The CDR3 sequence is 12 residues long. Germline V CDR1 and CDR2: SGHRS, YFSETQ. The CDR3, as DNA: TGCGCCAGCAGCTTGGATAACTACGAGCAGTACTTC. Amino acid sequence: CASSLDNYEQYF.

This clonotype appeared a few times. The chain recombines TRBV19 with TRBJ1-2; 7 bases fit TRBD1. Trimming cost V 6 bases and J 8 bases; bases outside gene matches: 12. This CDR3 is 14 amino acids long. Per the germline V gene, CDR1 is LNHDA and CDR2 is SQIVND (reference sequence). CDR3 region: CASRTKGARRGYTF. CDR3 nucleotides: TGTGCCAGTAGGACTAAGGGGGCGCGGAGGGGCTACACCTTC.

In this sample, this clonotype turned up many times. The chain links TRBV11-3 to TRBJ1-3; D remains ambiguous. This CDR3 region has 12 residues. The germline V gene has CDR1 SGHNT and CDR2 YENEEA. Trimming stripped 2 bases from V and 9 bases from J, with 8 bases between. In nucleotides, the CDR3 is TGTGCCAGCAGCTTAAACCCGGCCACCATATATTTT. It yields the protein CASSLNPATIYF.

CDR3 coding DNA: TGTGCCAGTAGTATATCCTCGACTAGCGGCAATGAGCAGTTCTTC. As protein: CASSISSTSGNEQFF. This sequence joins TRBV19 and TRBJ2-1; 9 bases line up with TRBD2. This CDR3 region has 15 residues. J was trimmed by 6 bases and V by 2 bases; bases with no gene match: 5. Germline V gene data show CDR1 as LNHDA and CDR2 as SQIVND (reference sequence).

This clonotype came up a few times. The CDR3 coding sequence is TGTGCCACCAGCAGAGGTGGTCCGGGCCAGGTACAAGCTGGGGCCAACGTCCTGACTTTC. This encodes CATSRGGPGQVQAGANVLTF. This sequence joins TRBV15 and TRBJ2-6; D gene ambiguous. The CDR3 covers 20 residues. Germline V gene sequence: CDR1 LNHNV, CDR2 YYDKDF (reference sequence). Trimming left V 1 base short and J 2 bases short, with 21 bases between.

Ten or more counts support this clonotype. The chain uses TRBV28 and TRBJ1-2, with D tentatively TRBD1 (5 bases). Germline V CDR1 and CDR2: MDHEN, SYDVKM. The length of the CDR3 is 17 residues. Trimming took off 2 bases at V and 3 bases at J, with 19 bases between the two ends. The CDR3 loop is CASSLPGTYPRYYGYTF. CDR3 nucleotides: TGTGCCAGCAGTTTACCCGGGACGTACCCCCGGTACTATGGCTACACCTTC.

The sample holds a few counts of this clonotype. The J gene is TRBJ2-7, the V gene TRBV5-4, with 7 bases aligning to TRBD2. Germline CDR1 SGHNT, CDR2 YYREEE (reference sequence). CDR3 length: 14 amino acids. The junction had 6 bases not matched to a gene; V was cut back by 5 bases and J by 1 base. As DNA, the CDR3 is TGTGCCAGCAGTCCGGGGAGGGAGTCCTACGAGCAGTACTTC. Translating it yields CASSPGRESYEQYF.

This clonotype occurred many times. The chain has TRBV30 and TRBJ2-7; D unclear. This CDR3 has 13 residues. The germline V gene encodes CDR1 GTSNPN and CDR2 SVGIG (reference sequence). Trimming shortened V by 0 bases and J by 4 bases, and 10 bases separated the two germline ends. The CDR3 nucleotides are TGTGCCTGGAGTGTAACCGGCGGTTACGAGCAGTACTTC. Amino acids: CAWSVTGGYEQYF. The entire variable domain, with the rest obtained from reference TRBV30 and TRBJ2-7, is as follows: SQTIHQWPATLVQPVGSPLSLECTVEGTSNPNLYWYRQAAGRGLQLLFYSVGIGQISSEVPQNLSASRPQDRQFILSSKKLLLSDSGFYLCAWSVTGGYEQYFGPGTRLTVT.

J is TRBJ1-4 and V is TRBV5-6; no firm D call. CDR3 length equals 13 residues. The V and J ends lost 6 bases and 7 bases respectively, with 13 bases between them. Germline assignment: CDR1 SGHDT and CDR2 YYEEEE. DNA of the CDR3: TGTGCCAGCATCCACGGGAGCGGTGAAAAACTGTTTTTT. Its translation is CASIHGSGEKLFF.

This clonotype was counted at least ten times. The chain recombines TRBV5-1 with TRBJ2-2; D unresolved. V was trimmed by 4 bases and J by 10 bases, leaving 11 bases between them. Germline V gene lookup returns CDR1 SGHRS and CDR2 YFSETQ. The CDR3 loop spans 12 amino acids. The CDR3 DNA is TGCGCCAGCAGCGCCCGTGGAGAGGAGCTGTTTTTT. Translating gives CASSARGEELFF.

This clonotype was recorded many times. The V and J genes are TRBV3-1 and TRBJ2-1; tentative D call: TRBD2 (6 bases). There are 19 residues in the CDR3. CDR1 is LGHDT, CDR2 YNNKEL, per germline (reference sequence). The germline V and J ends were trimmed by 0 bases and 7 bases, with 25 bases remaining between them. DNA for the CDR3: TGTGCCAGCAGCCAAGATGGCAGATCTAGCGTCTCAGGGATAAATGAGCAGTTCTTC. Translated, it gives CASSQDGRSSVSGINEQFF.

This clonotype has just one count. The chain links TRBV20-1 to TRBJ2-1; 12 bases align to TRBD2. The CDR3 consists of 14 residues. CDR1 is DFQATT, CDR2 SNEGSKA, per germline (reference sequence). The V and J ends lost 6 bases and 10 bases, in that order; junction bases with no gene match: 10. The CDR3 region has the DNA TGCAGTGCCAGACTAGCGGGAGAGCTTGGGGAGCAGTTCTTC. Its translation: CSARLAGELGEQFF.

This clonotype was found many times. This chain connects TRBV28 to TRBJ1-4; TRBD1 might be the D (6 bases). V shed 2 bases and J shed 1 base, with 8 bases lying between them. CDR1 is MDHEN, CDR2 SYDVKM, per germline. The length of the CDR3 is 15 residues. The CDR3 region is CASSLLTGTNEKLFF. In DNA, the CDR3 is TGTGCCAGCAGTTTACTGACAGGAACTAATGAAAAACTGTTTTTT.

This clonotype occurred many times. J is TRBJ2-7 and V is TRBV12-3 or TRBV12-4; 13 bases map to TRBD2. The CDR3 length is 15 residues. V lost 9 bases, J lost 6 bases, and 11 bases stayed unmatched. For the CDR3, the DNA is TGTGCCAGTGGGACCGGGACTAGCGGGGAATCCGAGCAGTACTTC. As protein: CASGTGTSGESEQYF.